The 19 T cell receptor beta chains listed next were all sequenced from one sample in a study of OX40 agonist ivuxolimab in advanced cancers. Sequencing was performed with immunoSEQ multiplex PCR; in TCRdb, only in-frame clones are kept and a portion is missing. The table lists around 48,000 clones, roughly three quarters of them singletons. Sequencing used CD4+ or CD8+ T cells sorted from blood, obtained in a trial of the OX40 agonist ivuxolimab. All receptors derive from an adult with an advanced solid tumor such as melanoma, head and neck, liver or kidney cancer.

This sequence joins TRBV18 and TRBJ1-5; 10 bases map to TRBD1. The germline V gene encodes CDR1 KGHSH and CDR2 LQKENI. Trimming took 2 bases from V and 5 from J; bases not matched to a gene: 3. There are 15 residues in the CDR3. The CDR3 DNA is TGTGCCAGCTCACCAGGGACAGGGGTTTATCAGCCCCAGCATTTT. It specifies CASSPGTGVYQPQHF.

The genes are TRBV28 and TRBJ1-2, with D unclear. CDR1 is MDHEN, CDR2 SYDVKM, per germline. This CDR3 region has 13 residues. Trimming stripped 8 bases from V and 3 bases from J, with 13 bases between. DNA for the CDR3: TGTGCCAGCCGACCGTGGGGTGACTATGGCTACACCTTC. Its translation is CASRPWGDYGYTF.

This clone turned up a few times. V is TRBV6-1 and J is TRBJ2-1; TRBD2 aligns across 13 bases. Per germline, CDR1 MNHNS and CDR2 SASEGT. Unmatched junction bases numbered 10, after V lost 2 bases and J lost 12 bases. CDR3 length: 16 residues. CDR3 nucleotides: TGTGCCAGCAGTGAACGTGGACTAGCGGGAGCTTTGTGGCAGTTCTTC. It specifies CASSERGLAGALWQFF.

This chain connects TRBV19 to TRBJ2-1; tentatively, D is TRBD2 (6 bases). The CDR3 consists of 15 residues. CDR1 LNHDA and CDR2 SQIVND come from the germline V gene (reference sequence). The V and J ends lost 0 bases and 3 bases respectively, with 9 bases between them. CDR3 sequence: CASSIDRRGYNEQFF. The CDR3 DNA is TGTGCCAGTAGTATAGACAGGAGGGGCTACAATGAGCAGTTCTTC.

V and J are TRBV9 and TRBJ2-7; D is ambiguous. V dropped 3 bases and J dropped 2 bases, with 12 bases sitting between them. Germline V gene sequence: CDR1 SGDLS, CDR2 YYNGEE. The CDR3 is made up of 14 amino acids. CDR3 DNA sequence: TGTGCCAGCAGCGCCACAATGGTAACCTACGAGCAGTACTTC. Translated: CASSATMVTYEQYF.

Worth noting for this clone: Other DNA variants within this sample encode the same CDR3. V gene TRBV5-1 combines with J gene TRBJ2-3, with D unresolved. Deletions cut 0 bases from V and 0 bases from J, with 5 bases between. The germline V gene encodes CDR1 SGHRS and CDR2 YFSETQ. The CDR3 is made up of 14 amino acids. The CDR3 nucleotides are TGCGCCAGCAGCTTGGATAGGAGCACAGATACGCAGTATTTT. This gives the protein CASSLDRSTDTQYF.

The J gene is TRBJ2-7, the V gene TRBV7-2, with D uncertain. V lost 3 bases to trimming and J lost 3 bases, with 9 bases between them. Germline V gene lookup returns CDR1 SGHTA and CDR2 FQGNSA. This CDR3 comprises 13 residues. This CDR3 reads CASSLDGYYEQYF. DNA of the CDR3: TGTGCCAGCAGCTTGGACGGATACTACGAGCAGTACTTC.

V is TRBV7-2 and J is TRBJ1-2; D gene unclear. V was cut by 3 bases and J by 4 bases, with 12 bases left in between. From germline, CDR1 is SGHTA and CDR2 FQGNSA. This CDR3 comprises 14 residues. In DNA form, the CDR3 reads TGTGCCAGCAGCTTCCAGGCATCCGGCTATGGCTACACCTTC. It translates to CASSFQASGYGYTF.

This chain connects TRBV29-1 to TRBJ1-1; D is uncertain. The CDR3 is 14 amino acids. From germline, CDR1 is SQVTM and CDR2 ANQGSEA. The V end lost 3 bases, the J end lost 1 base, and 12 bases lay between the germline ends. The CDR3 sequence: CSVDEGKANTEAFF. The CDR3 DNA follows: TGCAGCGTTGACGAAGGGAAGGCGAACACTGAAGCTTTCTTT.

The gene calls are TRBV5-1 and TRBJ2-7; the D gene could be TRBD1 or TRBD2 (5 bases each). This CDR3 comprises 15 residues. Germline lookup yields CDR1 SGHRS and CDR2 YFSETQ. V lost 4 bases and J lost 4, with 18 bases in between. The CDR3 sequence: CASSPAPGRRYEQYF. CDR3 in DNA: TGCGCCAGCAGCCCTGCTCCGGGACGGCGGTACGAGCAGTACTTC.

The chain joins TRBV25-1 to TRBJ2-7; D gene unclear. Germline V lookup: CDR1 MGHDK, CDR2 SYGVNS. The CDR3 has 13 residues. V shed 7 bases and J shed 5 bases, with 15 bases lying between them. The CDR3 region is CASTGVGSNEQYF. The CDR3 DNA follows: TGTGCCAGCACAGGAGTCGGAAGCAACGAGCAGTACTTC.

On this clone itself: This is likely a read error, given that the CDR3 carries no conserved phenylalanine or tryptophan at its end. The DNA is left out, because the CDR3 cannot be placed on it with certainty; the CDR3 is given as TCRdb lists it. The chain links TRBV7-2 to TRBJ1-4. The germline CDR1 and CDR2 sequences are SGHTA and FQGNSA. The CDR3 is 10 amino acids in total, end residues counted. This CDR3 is CASSLPGPPV.

The chain has TRBV6-6 and TRBJ1-2; D is unclear. The germline gives CDR1 MNHNY, CDR2 SVGAGI (reference sequence). The V end was cut by 6 bases, the J end by 1 base, with 12 bases between. The CDR3 sequence is 14 residues long. Written as DNA, the CDR3 is TGTGCCAGCAGCCCGGCAGTTATTAACTATGGCTACACCTTC. Its translation is CASSPAVINYGYTF.

This clone was recorded once. This rearrangement joins TRBV25-1 to TRBJ2-7; the match to TRBD1 covers 9 bases. The CDR3 sequence is 17 residues long. Trimming cost V 3 bases and J 0 bases; bases outside gene matches: 9. The germline V gene encodes CDR1 MGHDK and CDR2 SYGVNS. In nucleotides, the CDR3 is TGTGCCAGCAGTGACGGGACAGGGTCACCTAGCTCCTACGAGCAGTACTTC. This gives the protein CASSDGTGSPSSYEQYF.

The CDR3 here is CASMLERQGAHGYTF. CDR3 bases: TGTGCCAGCATGTTGGAAAGACAGGGGGCGCATGGCTACACCTTC. The chain combines TRBV2 with TRBJ1-2; TRBD1 matches at 10 bases. V was pared by 7 bases and J by 6 bases, with 11 bases of the junction left unmatched. Germline CDR1 reads SNHLY; CDR2 reads FYNNEI. The CDR3 runs 15 residues.

This clone came up once. The chain has TRBV27 and TRBJ2-5; D may be TRBD1 (5 bases). Deletions cut 6 bases from V and 2 bases from J, with 16 bases between. This CDR3 has 15 amino acids. Germline V CDR1 and CDR2: MNHEY, SMNVEV (reference sequence). CDR3 sequence reads: CASRSHLAGQETQYF. The CDR3 DNA follows: TGTGCCAGCAGGTCTCATTTGGCAGGGCAAGAGACCCAGTACTTC.

This clone has a handful of counts. V gene TRBV5-6 combines with J gene TRBJ2-1, with D possibly TRBD2 on 5 matching bases. The CDR3 contains 13 residues. Trimming shortened V by 4 bases and J by 14 bases, and 19 bases separated the two germline ends. CDR1 and CDR2 (germline): SGHDT, YYEEEE. Here the CDR3 reads CASSTRDLRREFF. The CDR3 nucleotides are TGTGCCAGCAGCACCCGGGATCTCCGACGCGAGTTCTTC.

The chain joins TRBV5-1 to TRBJ1-5; D ambiguous. The CDR3 sequence is 15 residues long. Germline V gene data show CDR1 as SGHRS and CDR2 as YFSETQ. V dropped 4 bases and J dropped 5 bases, with 16 bases sitting between them. CDR3 bases: TGCGCCAGCAGCCCGGGGTCCCTTGAATATCAGCCCCAGCATTTT. Encoded protein: CASSPGSLEYQPQHF.

The chain uses TRBV7-9 and TRBJ1-2, with 8 bases fitting TRBD1. The CDR3 covers 15 residues. V was pared by 2 bases and J by 6 bases, with 8 bases of the junction left unmatched. CDR1 and CDR2 from the germline V gene are SEHNR and FQNEAQ (reference sequence). CDR3 amino acids: CASSLPDRGGDGYTF. The CDR3 bases are TGTGCCAGCAGCTTACCCGACAGGGGTGGCGATGGCTACACCTTC.